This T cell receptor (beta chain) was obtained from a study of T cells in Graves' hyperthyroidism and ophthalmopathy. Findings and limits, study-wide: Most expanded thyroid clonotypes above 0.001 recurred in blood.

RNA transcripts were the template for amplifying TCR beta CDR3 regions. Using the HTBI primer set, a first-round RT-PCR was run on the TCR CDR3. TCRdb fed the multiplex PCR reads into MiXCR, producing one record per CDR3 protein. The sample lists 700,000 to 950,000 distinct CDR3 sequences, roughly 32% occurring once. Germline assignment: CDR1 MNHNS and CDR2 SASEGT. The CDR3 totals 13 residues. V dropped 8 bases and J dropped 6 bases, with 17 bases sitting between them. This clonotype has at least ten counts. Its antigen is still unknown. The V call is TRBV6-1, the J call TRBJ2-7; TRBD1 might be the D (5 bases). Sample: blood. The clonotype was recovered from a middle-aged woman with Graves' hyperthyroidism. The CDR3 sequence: CASADSRGGEQYF. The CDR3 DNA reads TGTGCCAGCGCCGATAGTAGGGGCGGCGAGCAGTACTTC.